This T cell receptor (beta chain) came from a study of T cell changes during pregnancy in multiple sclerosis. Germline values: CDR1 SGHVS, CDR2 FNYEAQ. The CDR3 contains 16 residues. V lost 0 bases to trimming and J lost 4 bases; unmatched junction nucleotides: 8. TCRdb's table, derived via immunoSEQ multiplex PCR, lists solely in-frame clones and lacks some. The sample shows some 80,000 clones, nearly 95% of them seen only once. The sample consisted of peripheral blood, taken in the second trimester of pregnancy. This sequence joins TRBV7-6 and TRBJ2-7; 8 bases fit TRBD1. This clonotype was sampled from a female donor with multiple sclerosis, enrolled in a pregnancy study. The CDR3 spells CASSLARAGGEYEQYF. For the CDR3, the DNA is TGTGCCAGCAGCTTAGCGCGCGCAGGGGGCGAGTACGAGCAGTACTTC.